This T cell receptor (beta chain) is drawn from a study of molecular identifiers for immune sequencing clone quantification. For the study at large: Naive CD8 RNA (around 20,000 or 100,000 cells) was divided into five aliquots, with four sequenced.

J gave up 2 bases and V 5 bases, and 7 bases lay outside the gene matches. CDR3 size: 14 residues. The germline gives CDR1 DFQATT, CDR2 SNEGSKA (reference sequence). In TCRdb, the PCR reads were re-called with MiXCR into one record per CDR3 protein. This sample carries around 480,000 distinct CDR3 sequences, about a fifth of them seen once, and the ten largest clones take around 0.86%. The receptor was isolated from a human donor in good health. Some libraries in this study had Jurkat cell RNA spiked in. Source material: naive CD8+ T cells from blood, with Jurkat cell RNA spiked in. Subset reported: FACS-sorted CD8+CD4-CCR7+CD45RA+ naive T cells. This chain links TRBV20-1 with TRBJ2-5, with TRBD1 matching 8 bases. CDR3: CSAGQGLGQETQYF. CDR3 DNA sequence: TGCAGTGCTGGACAGGGATTAGGGCAAGAGACCCAGTACTTC.